The sequence of this TCR beta chain was determined in a study of identical twins. Overall study findings and caveats: Model-predicted out-of-frame TCR alpha sharing fell below observed values in monozygotic twins.

This CDR3 has 12 residues. Between the trimmed V and J ends, which lost 7 bases and 2 bases, there was a span of 8 bases. CDR1 is MNHNY, CDR2 SVGAGI, per germline (reference sequence). TCRdb reanalysed the 5' RACE reads using MiXCR and keeps one entry per CDR3 protein. Of around 250,000 distinct CDR3 sequences in the sample, approximately 11% were seen once. Points on this clonotype: Its cognate antigen is unknown.

This same sample was also part of a study on yellow fever vaccine responses in identical twins.

The TCR sequence derives from a young woman in good health. The sample taken for sequencing was memory (CD45RO+) T cells sorted from blood. The rearrangement joins TRBV6-6 to TRBJ1-2; no reliable D call. In DNA, the CDR3 is TGTGCCAGCACGACTGAGAACTATGGCTACACCTTC. Encoded protein: CASTTENYGYTF.